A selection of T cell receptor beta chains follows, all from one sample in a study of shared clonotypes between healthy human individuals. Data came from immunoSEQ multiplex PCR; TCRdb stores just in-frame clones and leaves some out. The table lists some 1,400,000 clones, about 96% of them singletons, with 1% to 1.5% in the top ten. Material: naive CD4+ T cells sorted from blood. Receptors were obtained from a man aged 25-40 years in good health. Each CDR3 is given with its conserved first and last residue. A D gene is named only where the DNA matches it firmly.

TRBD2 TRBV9 CASSVEVAGHGEQYF
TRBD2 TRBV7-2 CASSRQREGHEQFF
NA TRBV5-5 CASRRIAGLNTEAFF
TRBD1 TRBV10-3 CAIRSTGVETQYF
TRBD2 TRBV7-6 CASSLLAGGQTGELFF
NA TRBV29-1 CSVGAEGASSSTDTQYF
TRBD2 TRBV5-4 CASSLAGVYNEQFF
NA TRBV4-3 CASSQRRWLEAFF
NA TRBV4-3 CASSQAERRRGTGELFF
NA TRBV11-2 CASSLQRRYNSPLHF
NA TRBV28 CASSLGSYEQYF
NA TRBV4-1 CASSGRVSSGNTIYF
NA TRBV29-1 CSVEHGLNTEAFF
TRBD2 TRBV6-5 CASREGLSYTDTQYF
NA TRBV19 CASSIRQTKNTEAFF
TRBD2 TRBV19 CASSMSPVSTSGRDNEQFF
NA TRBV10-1 CASSEILGGSDEQFF
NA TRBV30 CAWSLGGISDKTYEQYF
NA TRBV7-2 CASSFGDAYEQYF
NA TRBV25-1 CASRRDLGDTQYF
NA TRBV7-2 CASSLRENYEQYF
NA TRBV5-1 CASSFQGTGELFF
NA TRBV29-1 CSVEKGGGETQYF
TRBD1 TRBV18 CASSPQGTAANQPQHF
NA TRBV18 CASSLGATLENTIYF
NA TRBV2 CASSERRTTTNEKLFF
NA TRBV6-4 CASSEGTQNEQFF
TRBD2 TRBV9 CASSVGGTSGSVETQYF
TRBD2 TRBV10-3 CAISEPSGTSDTQYF
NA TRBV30 CAWSVNRRGDYGYTF
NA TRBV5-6 CASSTLPKSNTEAFF
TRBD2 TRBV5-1 CASSLSHSGRLDEQFF
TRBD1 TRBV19 CASRLVTGGQETQYF
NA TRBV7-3 CASSLGWGLEQFF
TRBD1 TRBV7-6 CASSLNRDRGGNQPQHF
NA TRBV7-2 CASRSNPVLAKNIQYF
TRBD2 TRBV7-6 CASSLGGGIAVPPRGTQYF
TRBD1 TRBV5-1 CASSPFGTASWGEQYF
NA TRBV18 CASGGGNQPQHF
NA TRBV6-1 CASLLSLNTEAFF
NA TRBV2 CARTTELNTGELFF
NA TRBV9 CASSVVELFRRPLPEAYEQYF
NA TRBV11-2 CASSGDRSSYEQYF
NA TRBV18 CASSPPGAETQYF
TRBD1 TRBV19 CASSIDDRVANYGYTF
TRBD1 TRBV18 CASSPDRTLPYEQYF
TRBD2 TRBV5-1 CASSYLSGVNTGELFF
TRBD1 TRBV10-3 CAISPGQVQETQYF